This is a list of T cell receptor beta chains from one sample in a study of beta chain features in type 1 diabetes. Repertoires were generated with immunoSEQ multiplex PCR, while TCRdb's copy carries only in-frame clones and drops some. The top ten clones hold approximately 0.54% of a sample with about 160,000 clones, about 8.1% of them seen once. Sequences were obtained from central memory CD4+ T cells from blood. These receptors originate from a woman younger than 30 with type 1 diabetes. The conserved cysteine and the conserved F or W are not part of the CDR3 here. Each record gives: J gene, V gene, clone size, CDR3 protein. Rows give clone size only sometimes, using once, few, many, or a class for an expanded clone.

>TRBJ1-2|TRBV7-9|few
ASSLTDNYGYT
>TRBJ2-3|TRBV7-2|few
ASSLAAGGRRDTQY
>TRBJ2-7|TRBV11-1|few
ASSPDGTYEQY
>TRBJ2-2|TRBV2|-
ASSPGTHTGELF
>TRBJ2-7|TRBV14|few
ASSQARGWEY
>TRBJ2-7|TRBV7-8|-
ASSVGQVSYEQY
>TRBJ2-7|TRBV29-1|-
SARDSSYEQY
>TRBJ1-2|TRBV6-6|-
ASSSNYGYT
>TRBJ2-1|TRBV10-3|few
AIRDSGSNNEQF
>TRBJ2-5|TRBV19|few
ASSIRETQY
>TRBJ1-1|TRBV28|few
ASSRAQPRNTEAF
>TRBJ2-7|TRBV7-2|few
ASTPEGTYEQY